Below, 18 T cell receptor beta chains from the same sample are listed, as sequenced in a study of T cells in Graves' hyperthyroidism and ophthalmopathy. Amplification of TCR beta CDR3 regions was performed using RNA transcripts as template. With the HTBI primer set, the TCR CDR3 went through a first round of RT-PCR. TCRdb called the multiplex PCR reads again in MiXCR, with one record for every CDR3 protein. The table has 500,000 to 600,000 distinct CDR3 sequences, 35% to 55% seen once. Sequences were obtained from peripheral blood or thyroid tissue (not recorded which). The receptor set was obtained from an adult woman with Graves' disease, either hyperthyroidism or ophthalmopathy (not recorded which).

J is TRBJ2-7 and V is TRBV5-1, with 11 bases matching TRBD2. The trim removed 1 base at V and 9 bases at J, leaving 12 bases unmatched. This CDR3 has 16 amino acids. From germline, CDR1 is SGHRS and CDR2 YFSETQ. CDR3 residues: CASSLIGALAGGGQYF. CDR3 in DNA: TGCGCCAGCAGCTTGATAGGGGCCCTAGCGGGAGGCGGGCAGTACTTC.

For this clonotype: The junction and the germline gene differ at one end; a read error may be behind it. CDR3 in amino acids: CASRGQTFNPPLHF. In nucleotides, the CDR3 is TGTGCCAGCAGAGGACAGACCTTTAATCCACCCCTCCACTTT. This chain connects TRBV27 to TRBJ1-6; D may be TRBD1 (6 bases). The CDR3 is made up of 14 amino acids. Germline V gene data show CDR1 as MNHEY and CDR2 as SMNVEV (reference sequence).

This clonotype has just a few counts. The chain is built from TRBV29-1 and TRBJ2-5, with 7 bases aligning to TRBD1. The J segment lost 6 bases and the V segment lost 6 bases, leaving 7 bases of the junction unmatched. The CDR3 is made up of 12 amino acids. Per germline, CDR1 SQVTM and CDR2 ANQGSEA. The CDR3 nucleotides are TGCAGCGTCCGACAGGGTACGAAGACCCAGTACTTC. It is translated as CSVRQGTKTQYF.

The rearrangement uses TRBV2 and TRBJ2-5; unclear D gene. V lost 8 bases to trimming and J lost 3 bases, with 13 bases between them. Per germline, CDR1 SNHLY and CDR2 FYNNEI. This CDR3 has 13 amino acids. This chain's CDR3 is CASLVGAEETQYF. In nucleotides, the CDR3 is TGTGCCAGCTTAGTCGGAGCAGAAGAGACCCAGTACTTC.

This clonotype appeared many times. CDR3 protein: CASSPTDGPYEQYF. CDR3 nucleotides: TGTGCCAGTAGTCCAACGGACGGTCCCTACGAGCAGTACTTC. The chain joins TRBV19 to TRBJ2-7; no clear D. V gave up 5 bases and J gave up 2 bases, with 13 bases separating them. The CDR3 is 14 amino acids. Germline lookup yields CDR1 LNHDA and CDR2 SQIVND (reference sequence).

At least ten counts were recorded for this clonotype. The chain recombines TRBV4-1 with TRBJ1-5; possible D gene TRBD1, 6 bases. There are 13 residues in the CDR3. The germline V gene encodes CDR1 MGHRA and CDR2 YSYEKL. Trimming removed 5 bases from V and 5 bases from J, with 10 bases in between. The CDR3 reads CASSSGEHQPQHF. DNA for the CDR3: TGCGCCAGCAGCTCAGGGGAGCATCAGCCCCAGCATTTT.

The sample holds many counts of this clonotype. The chain employs TRBV29-1 and TRBJ2-5, with D unresolved. This CDR3 spans 14 amino acids. Trimming left V 6 bases short and J 0 bases short, with 14 bases between. Per germline, CDR1 SQVTM and CDR2 ANQGSEA. The CDR3 region has the DNA TGCAGCGTACCTCTATGGGCGGACCAAGAGACCCAGTACTTC. It is translated as CSVPLWADQETQYF. Full variable domain (remainder filled in from reference TRBV29-1 and TRBJ2-5): SAVISQKPSRDICQRGTSLTIQCQVDSQVTMMFWYRQQPGQSLTLIATANQGSEATYESGFVIDKFPISRPNLTFSTLTVSNMSPEDSSIYLCSVPLWADQETQYFGPGTRLLVL.

For this clonotype: Sequence at one end of the junction differs from germline and may be a read error. The CDR3 protein is CSARTEAGTGEPFF. CDR3 in DNA: TGCAGTGCTAGGACTGAGGCAGGGACCGGGGAGCCGTTTTTT. This chain uses TRBV20-1 with TRBJ2-2; D possibly uses TRBD1 or TRBD2 (5 bases each). This CDR3 contains 14 residues. Germline V CDR1 and CDR2: DFQATT, SNEGSKA (reference sequence).

This clonotype was detected many times. V usage is TRBV20-1 and J usage is TRBJ2-7, with a possible D match to TRBD2 (5 bases). The V and J ends lost 8 bases and 2 bases respectively, with 13 bases between them. CDR3 length: 12 amino acids. The germline V gene encodes CDR1 DFQATT and CDR2 SNEGSKA (reference sequence). The chain's CDR3 is CSSQTGTYEQYF. The CDR3 DNA reads TGCAGTTCCCAGACGGGGACCTACGAGCAGTACTTC.

The chain links TRBV6-6 to TRBJ2-7, with 7 nucleotides matching TRBD1. The CDR3 is 12 amino acids. In germline, CDR1 is MNHNY, CDR2 SVGAGI (reference sequence). The junction had 5 bases not matched to a gene; V was cut back by 2 bases and J by 10 bases. Here the CDR3 DNA reads TGTGCCAGCAGTTACAGGGGGCGGCCCCAGTACTTC. Translating it yields CASSYRGRPQYF.

Many counts were recorded for this clonotype. This chain joins TRBV20-1 and TRBJ1-2, with a possible D match to TRBD1 (6 bases). The CDR3 is 12 residues long. V lost 6 bases and J lost 6, with 14 bases in between. The V gene's germline CDR1 is DFQATT and CDR2 SNEGSKA (reference sequence). In DNA form, the CDR3 reads TGCAGTGCCCCCAGAGGGGGTGATGGCTACACCTTC. Translating gives CSAPRGGDGYTF.

V and J are TRBV9 and TRBJ1-3; unclear D gene. This CDR3 contains 15 residues. The V end lost 0 bases, the J end lost 0 bases, and 7 bases lay between the germline ends. Looked up from germline, CDR1 is SGDLS and CDR2 is YYNGEE. The CDR3 DNA sequence: TGTGCCAGCAGCGTAGATGGCCTCTCTGGAAACACCATATATTTT. This codes for CASSVDGLSGNTIYF. Supplemented by reference TRBV9 and TRBJ1-3, the full variable domain reads DSGVTQTPKHLITATGQRVTLRCSPRSGDLSVYWYQQSLDQGLQFLIQYYNGEERAKGNILERFSAQQFPDLHSELNLSSLELGDSALYFCASSVDGLSGNTIYFGEGSWLTVV.

The V and J genes are TRBV2 and TRBJ2-7; 7 bases map to TRBD1. CDR1 SNHLY and CDR2 FYNNEI come from the germline V gene. Trimming at V came to 6 bases and at J to 9 bases, leaving 2 bases not matched to a gene. CDR3 size: 10 residues. CDR3: CASSYRGQYF. The CDR3 region has the DNA TGTGCCAGCAGCTACAGGGGGCAGTACTTC.

This CDR3 is CASAFSGLAEETQYF. DNA for the CDR3: TGTGCCAGCGCATTCTCGGGACTAGCGGAGGAGACCCAGTACTTC. The rearrangement links TRBV15 to TRBJ2-5; 11 nucleotides line up with TRBD2. Per the germline V gene, CDR1 is LNHNV and CDR2 is YYDKDF (reference sequence). V trimming: 10 bases; J trimming: 5 bases; junction bases outside the gene matches: 12. The CDR3 covers 15 residues.

The genes are TRBV2 and TRBJ2-5, with 10 bases fitting TRBD1. The CDR3 sequence is 16 residues long. V gave up 0 bases and J gave up 5 bases; unmatched junction bases: 6. CDR1 and CDR2 from the germline V gene are SNHLY and FYNNEI. CDR3 in amino acids: CASSEAVGTGVETQYF. The CDR3 DNA reads as TGTGCCAGCAGTGAAGCGGTGGGGACAGGGGTTGAGACCCAGTACTTC.

The chain is built from TRBV10-3 and TRBJ1-2; 7 nucleotides align to TRBD1. The CDR3 is made up of 14 amino acids. V trimming: 9 bases; J trimming: 6 bases; junction bases outside the gene matches: 13. CDR1 is ENHRY, CDR2 SYGVKD, per germline. CDR3 nucleotide sequence: TGTGCCATTGCCAACAGGGGTCGTGGTGATGGCTACACCTTC. Translating it yields CAIANRGRGDGYTF.

The genes are TRBV24-1 and TRBJ2-7, with D possibly being TRBD2 (5 bases). Germline V gene lookup returns CDR1 KGHDR and CDR2 SFDVKD. Trimming removed 12 bases at V and 3 bases at J, with 26 bases between. The CDR3 length is 16 residues. In DNA form, the CDR3 reads TGTGCCGCCGACCCCCTAAATTTGAGGGTGAGCTACGAGCAGTACTTC. This codes for CAADPLNLRVSYEQYF.

The chain combines TRBV10-3 with TRBJ2-7; D gene unclear. V was trimmed by 3 bases and J by 3 bases, leaving 9 bases between them. The germline CDR1 and CDR2 sequences are ENHRY and SYGVKD. CDR3 size: 13 residues. The CDR3 DNA is TGTGCCATCAGTGACCGGGTTTTCTACGAGCAGTACTTC. Translated: CAISDRVFYEQYF.